A selection of T cell receptor beta chains follows, all from one sample in a study of T cells after somatic rescue of genetic block. TCRdb keeps only in-frame clones here, not all; method: immunoSEQ multiplex PCR. This sample has tens of thousands of clones; approximately 91% occur once, and the top ten carry less than 3.5%. The source material was peripheral blood mononuclear cells (PBMCs). These receptors all stem from a man aged 30 to 45. Both conserved end residues are part of each CDR3. Fields, in order: J gene, V gene, D gene, CDR3 protein. The D gene is left open where the match is weak.

TRBJ2-5,TRBV28,TRBD2,CASSTGTSGQRTQYF
TRBJ2-4,TRBV7-9,.,CASSLSVSGNIQYF
TRBJ2-2,TRBV7-9,.,CASSFADRASGELFF
TRBJ1-1,TRBV27,.,CASSLSGGADWNTEAFF
TRBJ2-2,TRBV19,.,CASSIVGRNTGELFF
TRBJ2-7,TRBV7-2,TRBD1,CASSPTGGTSYEQYF
TRBJ1-1,TRBV14,.,CASSQAQGRSTEAFF
TRBJ1-5,TRBV5-5,.,CASSFGPNQPQHF
TRBJ1-6,TRBV4-1,TRBD1,CASSIQGVYNSPLHF
TRBJ2-1,TRBV7-2,.,CASSTNKEDEQFF
TRBJ2-6,TRBV28,.,CASRPTSSGANVLTF
TRBJ1-1,TRBV19,.,CASSINQGNTEAFF
TRBJ1-6,TRBV2,.,CASSEGGYNSPLHF